This T cell receptor (beta chain) originates from a study of blood T cell repertoires in COVID-19. Cohort placement rested on clinical history that participants reported themselves. Cohort 3 recovery required two negative PCRs, clearance, or symptom resolution. The data were produced by immunoSEQ multiplex PCR, yet TCRdb's version contains in-frame clones alone and is incomplete. There are about 150,000 clones in the sample; 78% occur only once, and 6% lies in the top ten. There are 16 residues in the CDR3. V shed 2 bases and J 3 bases; nucleotides not matched to a gene: 2. Germline lookup yields CDR1 SGHRS and CDR2 YFSETQ.

The sequence was obtained from a woman in her 50s who had recovered from COVID-19. This rearrangement joins TRBV5-1 to TRBJ1-4, with TRBD1 identical over 12 bases. The sample consisted of PBMCs or T cells enriched from blood (not recorded which). The CDR3 DNA is TGCGCCAGCAGCTTCGGGACAGGGGGCCCTAATGAAAAACTGTTTTTT. Protein sequence: CASSFGTGGPNEKLFF.